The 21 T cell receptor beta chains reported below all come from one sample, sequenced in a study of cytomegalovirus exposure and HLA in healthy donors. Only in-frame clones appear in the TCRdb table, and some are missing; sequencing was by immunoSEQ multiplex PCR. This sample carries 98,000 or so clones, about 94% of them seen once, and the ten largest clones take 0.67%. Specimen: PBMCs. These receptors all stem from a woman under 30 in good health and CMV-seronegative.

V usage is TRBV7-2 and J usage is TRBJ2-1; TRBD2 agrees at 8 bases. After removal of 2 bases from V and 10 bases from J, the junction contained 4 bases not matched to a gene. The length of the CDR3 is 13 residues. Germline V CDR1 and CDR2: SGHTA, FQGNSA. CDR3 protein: CASSLSVAGEQFF. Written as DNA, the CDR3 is TGTGCCAGCAGCTTATCGGTAGCGGGGGAGCAGTTCTTC.

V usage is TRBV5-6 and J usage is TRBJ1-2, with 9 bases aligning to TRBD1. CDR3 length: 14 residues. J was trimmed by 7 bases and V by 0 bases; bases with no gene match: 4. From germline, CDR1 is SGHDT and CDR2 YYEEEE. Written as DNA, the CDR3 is TGTGCCAGCAGCTTGGACGGGACAGGGTTTGGCTACACCTTC. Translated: CASSLDGTGFGYTF.

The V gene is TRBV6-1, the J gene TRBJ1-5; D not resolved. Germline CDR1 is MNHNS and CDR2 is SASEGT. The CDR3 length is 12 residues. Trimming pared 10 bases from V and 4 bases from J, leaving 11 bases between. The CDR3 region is CATRTGNQPQHF. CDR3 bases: TGTGCCACCCGGACGGGAAATCAGCCCCAGCATTTT.

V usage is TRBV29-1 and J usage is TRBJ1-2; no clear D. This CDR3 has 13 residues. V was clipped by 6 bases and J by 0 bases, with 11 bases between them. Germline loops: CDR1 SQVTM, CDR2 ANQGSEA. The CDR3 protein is CSVPSQTNYGYTF. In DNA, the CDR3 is TGCAGCGTCCCCTCCCAGACTAACTATGGCTACACCTTC. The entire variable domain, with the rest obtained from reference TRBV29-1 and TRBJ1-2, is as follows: SAVISQKPSRDICQRGTSLTIQCQVDSQVTMMFWYRQQPGQSLTLIATANQGSEATYESGFVIDKFPISRPNLTFSTLTVSNMSPEDSSIYLCSVPSQTNYGYTFGSGTRLTVV.

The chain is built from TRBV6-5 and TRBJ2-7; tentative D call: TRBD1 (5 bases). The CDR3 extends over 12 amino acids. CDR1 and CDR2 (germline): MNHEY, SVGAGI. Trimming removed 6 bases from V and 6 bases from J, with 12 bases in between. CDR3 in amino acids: CASRTVSGEQYF. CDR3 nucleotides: TGTGCCAGCAGGACAGTTTCGGGCGAGCAGTACTTC.

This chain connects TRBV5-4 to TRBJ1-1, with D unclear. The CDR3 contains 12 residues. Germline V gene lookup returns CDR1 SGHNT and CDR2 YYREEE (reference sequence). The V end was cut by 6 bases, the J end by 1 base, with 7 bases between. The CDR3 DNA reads TGTGCCAGCACCGGCGGGAACACTGAAGCTTTCTTT. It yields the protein CASTGGNTEAFF.

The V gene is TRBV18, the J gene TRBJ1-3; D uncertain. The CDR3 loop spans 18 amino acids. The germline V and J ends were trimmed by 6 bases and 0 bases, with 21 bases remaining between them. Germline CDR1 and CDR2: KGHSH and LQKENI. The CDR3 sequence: CASSLRSAGTYSGNTIYF. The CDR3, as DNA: TGTGCCAGCTCCCTTCGTTCAGCAGGCACTTACTCTGGAAACACCATATATTTT.

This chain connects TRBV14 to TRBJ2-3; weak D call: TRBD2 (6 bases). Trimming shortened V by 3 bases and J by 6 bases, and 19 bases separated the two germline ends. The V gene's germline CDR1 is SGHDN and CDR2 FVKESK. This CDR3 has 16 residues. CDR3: CASSQRSGLTADTQYF. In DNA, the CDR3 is TGTGCCAGCAGCCAGAGATCGGGACTTACAGCGGATACGCAGTATTTT. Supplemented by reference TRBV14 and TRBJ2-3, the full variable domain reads EAGVTQFPSHSVIEKGQTVTLRCDPISGHDNLYWYRRVMGKEIKFLLHFVKESKQDESGMPNNRFLAERTGGTYSTLKVQPAELEDSGVYFCASSQRSGLTADTQYFGPGTRLTVL.

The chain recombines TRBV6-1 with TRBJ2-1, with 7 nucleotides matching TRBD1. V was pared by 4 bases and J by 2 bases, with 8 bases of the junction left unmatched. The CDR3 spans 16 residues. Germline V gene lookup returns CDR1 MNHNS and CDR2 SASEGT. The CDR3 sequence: CASSVERTGTYNEQFF. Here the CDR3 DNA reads TGTGCCAGCAGTGTTGAAAGGACAGGTACCTACAATGAGCAGTTCTTC.

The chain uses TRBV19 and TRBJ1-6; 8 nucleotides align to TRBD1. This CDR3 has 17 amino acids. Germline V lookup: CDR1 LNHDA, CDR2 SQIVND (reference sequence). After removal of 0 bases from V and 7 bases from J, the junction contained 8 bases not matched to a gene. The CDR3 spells CASSIDGQGFWNSPLHF. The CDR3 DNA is TGTGCCAGTAGTATAGATGGACAGGGTTTCTGGAATTCACCCCTCCACTTT.

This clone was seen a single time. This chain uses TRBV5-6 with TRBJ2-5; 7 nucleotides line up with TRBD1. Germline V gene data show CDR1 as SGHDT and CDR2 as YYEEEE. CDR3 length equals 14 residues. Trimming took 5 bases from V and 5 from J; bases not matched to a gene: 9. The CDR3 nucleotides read TGTGCCAGCAGTAAGGGACAGCCCAGGGAGACCCAGTACTTC. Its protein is CASSKGQPRETQYF.

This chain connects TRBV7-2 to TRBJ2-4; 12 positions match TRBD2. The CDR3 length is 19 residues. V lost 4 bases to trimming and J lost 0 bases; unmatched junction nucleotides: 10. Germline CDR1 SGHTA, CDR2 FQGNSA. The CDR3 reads CASSSPGLAGDLAKNIQYF. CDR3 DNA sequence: TGTGCCAGCAGCTCCCCGGGACTAGCGGGTGATCTAGCCAAAAACATTCAGTACTTC.

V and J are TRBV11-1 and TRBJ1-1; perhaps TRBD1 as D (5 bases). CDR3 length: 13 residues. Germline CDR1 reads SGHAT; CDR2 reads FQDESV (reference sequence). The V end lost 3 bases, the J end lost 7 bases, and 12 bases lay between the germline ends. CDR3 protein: CASSLGQGVEAFF. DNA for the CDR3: TGTGCCAGCAGCTTGGGCCAGGGCGTTGAAGCTTTCTTT.

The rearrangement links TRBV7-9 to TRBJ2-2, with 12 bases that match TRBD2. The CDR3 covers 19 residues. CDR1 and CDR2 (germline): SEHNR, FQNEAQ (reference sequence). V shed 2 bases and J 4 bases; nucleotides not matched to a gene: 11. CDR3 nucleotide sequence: TGTGCCAGCAGCTTAACACTAGCGGGGGGCTCAGGATTCACCGGGGAGCTGTTTTTT. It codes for CASSLTLAGGSGFTGELFF. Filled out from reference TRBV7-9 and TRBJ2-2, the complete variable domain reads DTGVSQNPRHKITKRGQNVTFRCDPISEHNRLYWYRQTLGQGPEFLTYFQNEAQLEKSRLLSDRFSAERPKGSFSTLEIQRTEQGDSAMYLCASSLTLAGGSGFTGELFFGEGSRLTVL.

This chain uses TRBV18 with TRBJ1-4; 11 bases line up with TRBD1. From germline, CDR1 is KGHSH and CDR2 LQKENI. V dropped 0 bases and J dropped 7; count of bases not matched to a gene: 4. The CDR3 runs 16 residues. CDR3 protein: CASSPPSGTGGEKLFF. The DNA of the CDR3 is TGTGCCAGCTCACCACCCTCCGGGACAGGGGGTGAAAAACTGTTTTTT.

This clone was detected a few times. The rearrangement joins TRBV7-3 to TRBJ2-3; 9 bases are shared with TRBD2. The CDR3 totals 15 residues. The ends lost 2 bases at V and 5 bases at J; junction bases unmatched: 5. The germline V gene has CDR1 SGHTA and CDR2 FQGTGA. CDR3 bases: TGTGCCAGCAGCTTACAAGGTAGCGGGGGAGATACGCAGTATTTT. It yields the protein CASSLQGSGGDTQYF.

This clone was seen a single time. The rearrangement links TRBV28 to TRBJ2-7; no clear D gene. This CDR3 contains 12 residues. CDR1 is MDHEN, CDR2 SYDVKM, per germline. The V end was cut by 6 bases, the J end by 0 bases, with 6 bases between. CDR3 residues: CASRRSSYEQYF. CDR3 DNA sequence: TGTGCCAGCAGGAGGAGCTCCTACGAGCAGTACTTC.

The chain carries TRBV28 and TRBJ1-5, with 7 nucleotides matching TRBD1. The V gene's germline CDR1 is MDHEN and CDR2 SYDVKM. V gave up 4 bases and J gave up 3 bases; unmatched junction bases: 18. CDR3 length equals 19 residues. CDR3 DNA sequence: TGTGCCAGCAGTTCCAATAACAAAAGCCCGGGACAGAACAATCAGCCCCAGCATTTT. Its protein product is CASSSNNKSPGQNNQPQHF.

As DNA, the CDR3 is TGTGCCAGCAGCTTCGGCTATGGCTACACCTTC. It encodes CASSFGYGYTF. This chain connects TRBV5-6 to TRBJ1-2; D is ambiguous. The germline V gene encodes CDR1 SGHDT and CDR2 YYEEEE. Trimming removed 2 bases from V and 4 bases from J, with 3 bases in between. The CDR3 extends over 11 amino acids.

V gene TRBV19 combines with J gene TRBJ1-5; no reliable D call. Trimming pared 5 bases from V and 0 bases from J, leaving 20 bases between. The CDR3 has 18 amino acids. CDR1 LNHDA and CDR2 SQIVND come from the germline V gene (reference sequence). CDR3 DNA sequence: TGTGCCAGTAGTTGGGGTTTGAGGGAACGGGATAGCAATCAGCCCCAGCATTTT. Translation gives CASSWGLRERDSNQPQHF.

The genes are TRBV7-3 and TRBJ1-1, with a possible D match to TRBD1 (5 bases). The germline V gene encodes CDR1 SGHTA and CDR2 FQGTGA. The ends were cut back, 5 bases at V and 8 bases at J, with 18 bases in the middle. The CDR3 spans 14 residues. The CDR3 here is CASSPYPQDSEAFF. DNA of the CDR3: TGTGCCAGCAGCCCATATCCACAGGATTCGGAAGCTTTCTTT. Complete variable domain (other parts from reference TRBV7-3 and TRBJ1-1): GAGVSQTPSNKVTEKGKYVELRCDPISGHTALYWYRQSLGQGPEFLIYFQGTGAADDSGLPNDRFFAVRPEGSVSTLKIQRTERGDSAVYLCASSPYPQDSEAFFGQGTRLTVV.